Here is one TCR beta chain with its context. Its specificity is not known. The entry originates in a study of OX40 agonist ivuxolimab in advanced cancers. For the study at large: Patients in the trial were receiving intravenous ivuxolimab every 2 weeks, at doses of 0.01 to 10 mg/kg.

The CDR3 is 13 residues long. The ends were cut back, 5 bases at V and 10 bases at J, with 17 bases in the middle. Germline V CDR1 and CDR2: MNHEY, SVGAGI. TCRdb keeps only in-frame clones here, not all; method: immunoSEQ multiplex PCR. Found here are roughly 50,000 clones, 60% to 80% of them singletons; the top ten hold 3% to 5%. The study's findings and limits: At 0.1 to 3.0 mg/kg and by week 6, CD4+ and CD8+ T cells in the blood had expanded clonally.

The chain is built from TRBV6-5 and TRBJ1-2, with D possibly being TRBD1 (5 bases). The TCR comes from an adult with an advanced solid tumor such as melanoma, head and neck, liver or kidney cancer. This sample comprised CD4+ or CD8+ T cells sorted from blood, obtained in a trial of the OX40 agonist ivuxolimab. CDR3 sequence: CASSLQDQQPYTF. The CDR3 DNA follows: TGTGCCAGCAGTCTACAGGATCAACAACCCTACACCTTC.